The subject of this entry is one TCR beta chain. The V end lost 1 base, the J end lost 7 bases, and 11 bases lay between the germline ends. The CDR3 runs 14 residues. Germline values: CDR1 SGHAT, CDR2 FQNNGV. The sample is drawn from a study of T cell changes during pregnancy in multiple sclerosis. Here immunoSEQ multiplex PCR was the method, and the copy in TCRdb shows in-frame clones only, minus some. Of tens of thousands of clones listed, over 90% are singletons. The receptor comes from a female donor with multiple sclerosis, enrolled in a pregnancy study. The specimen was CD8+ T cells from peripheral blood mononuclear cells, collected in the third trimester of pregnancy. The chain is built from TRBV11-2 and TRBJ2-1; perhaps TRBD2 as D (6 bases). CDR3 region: CASSLGYRGNEQFF. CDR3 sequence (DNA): TGTGCCAGCAGCTTAGGATACCGGGGGAATGAGCAGTTCTTC.